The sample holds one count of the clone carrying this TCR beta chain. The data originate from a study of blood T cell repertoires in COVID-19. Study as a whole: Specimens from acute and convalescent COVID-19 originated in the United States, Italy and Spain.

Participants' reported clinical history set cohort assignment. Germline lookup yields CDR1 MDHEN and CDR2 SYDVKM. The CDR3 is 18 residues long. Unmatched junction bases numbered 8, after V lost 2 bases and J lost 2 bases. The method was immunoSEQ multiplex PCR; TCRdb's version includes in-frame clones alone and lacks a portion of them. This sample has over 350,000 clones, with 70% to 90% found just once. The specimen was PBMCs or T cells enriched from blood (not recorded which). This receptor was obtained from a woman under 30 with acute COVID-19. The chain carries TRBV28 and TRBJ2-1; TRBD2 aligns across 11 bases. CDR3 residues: CASSLDPPTSGAYNEQFF. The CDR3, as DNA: TGTGCCAGCAGTTTAGACCCTCCGACTAGCGGGGCCTACAATGAGCAGTTCTTC.